This T cell receptor beta chain was captured by sequencing in a study of shared clonotypes between healthy human individuals. Study-wide points: About 5% of naive CD4 clonotypes were shared across four donors. Among donors, the sharing of clonotypes was expected to be influenced by sequencing depth.

The junction had 10 bases not matched to a gene; V was cut back by 6 bases and J by 7 bases. Germline lookup yields CDR1 SGHNT and CDR2 YENEEA. This CDR3 comprises 14 residues. The protocol was immunoSEQ multiplex PCR, while the TCRdb copy is restricted to in-frame clones and leaves out a portion. The data hold about 2 million clones, with just under 95% observed a single time. With regard to this clone: Its specificity is not known.

CD8 cells regarded as naive lacked CD45RO, were positively chosen for CCR7, and omitted terminally differentiated effector memory CD45RA+ cells. Sequencing was performed on naive CD8+ T cells sorted from blood. The TCR originated in a man between 18 and 29 years old in good health. The chain has TRBV11-3 and TRBJ2-7; 9 bases are a match to TRBD1. The DNA of the CDR3 is TGTGCCAGCAGTCCCGGGACAGGGAACCTAGAGCAGTACTTC. Translated, it gives CASSPGTGNLEQYF.